This TCR beta chain was profiled in a study of blood T cell repertoires in COVID-19. Overall study context: PBMCs, B-cell-depleted T cells, or T cells provided the cDNA or gDNA that made up the material.

The CDR3 loop spans 13 amino acids. The trim removed 4 bases at V and 6 bases at J, leaving 2 bases unmatched. Germline lookup yields CDR1 LGHDT and CDR2 YNNKEL (reference sequence). Authors' data handling: Reference gene primer amplification in the assay estimated nucleated cell counts. Sequenced by immunoSEQ multiplex PCR; TCRdb stores in-frame clones only, minus some. The V and J calls and clone size were taken over from that table, and D and trimming were inferred from the DNA. The table lists over 350,000 clones, 91% of them singletons. The sequence was collected from a woman aged 40 to 50 who had been exposed to COVID-19. V gene TRBV3-1 (or the pseudogene TRBV3-2) combines with J gene TRBJ2-7; 11 nucleotides align to TRBD1. The specimen sequenced was PBMCs or T cells enriched from blood (not recorded which). DNA of the CDR3: TGTGCCAGCAGCCCCGGGACAGGGGGCGAGCAGTACTTC. It is translated as CASSPGTGGEQYF.